The 17 T cell receptor beta chains listed next were all sequenced from one sample in a study of T-cell reconstitution after alpha-beta-depleted transplantation in children. The TCRbeta library incorporated unique molecular identifiers. MiXCR, run by TCRdb on the PCR reads, gives a single entry per CDR3 protein. The table records roughly 500,000 distinct CDR3 sequences, approximately 32% of them present only once. The sample in question was PBMCs from the stem cell graft donor, obtained from the stem cell graft. These receptors originate from a human donor who donated a stem cell graft to a child with aplastic anemia.

This clonotype was detected only once. The chain is built from TRBV7-2 and TRBJ1-3; D is possibly TRBD1 (5 bases). CDR3 size: 14 residues. The germline gives CDR1 SGHTA, CDR2 FQGNSA. Deletions cut 3 bases from V and 3 bases from J, with 9 bases between. CDR3 nucleotide sequence: TGTGCCAGCAGCTTGGGGGGGGTTGGAAACACCATATATTTT. It yields the protein CASSLGGVGNTIYF.

The J gene is TRBJ2-3, the V gene TRBV28; 8 nucleotides match TRBD2. Trimming at V came to 4 bases and at J to 0 bases, leaving 6 bases not matched to a gene. The CDR3 has 16 residues. Germline V gene lookup returns CDR1 MDHEN and CDR2 SYDVKM. CDR3 in DNA: TGTGCCAGCAGTTCCCCTGGACTAGCTAGCACAGATACGCAGTATTTT. Protein sequence: CASSSPGLASTDTQYF.

This clonotype was seen a handful of times. The chain uses TRBV18 and TRBJ1-1; D uncertain. Germline assignment: CDR1 KGHSH and CDR2 LQKENI. The V and J ends lost 5 bases and 1 base respectively, with 5 bases between them. The CDR3 totals 12 residues. The CDR3 reads CASSEPNTEAFF. The CDR3 DNA follows: TGTGCCAGCTCAGAGCCGAACACTGAAGCTTTCTTT.

The genes are TRBV9 and TRBJ2-3, with a weak D call TRBD1 (6 bases). This CDR3 region has 17 residues. Trimming pared 4 bases from V and 7 bases from J, leaving 25 bases between. CDR1 is SGDLS and CDR2 is YYNGEE in the germline V gene. The CDR3 DNA follows: TGTGCCAGCAGCACCCCCAGGGGAGACAGGCAAGCGAATACGCAGTATTTT. Its translation is CASSTPRGDRQANTQYF.

This chain joins TRBV20-1 and TRBJ2-3; TRBD2 agrees at 11 bases. Germline V gene sequence: CDR1 DFQATT, CDR2 SNEGSKA (reference sequence). V shed 5 bases, J shed 1 base, and the junction held 8 bases outside the gene matches. This CDR3 comprises 16 residues. The CDR3 loop reads CSASPTSGSGTDTQYF. The CDR3 DNA sequence: TGCAGTGCTTCCCCTACTAGCGGGAGTGGCACAGATACGCAGTATTTT.

This clonotype was seen more than once but under ten times. This chain links TRBV4-3 with TRBJ2-5; 11 bases match TRBD2. Germline loops: CDR1 LGHNA, CDR2 YSLEER. This CDR3 contains 15 residues. Trimming cost V 1 base and J 9 bases; bases outside gene matches: 7. CDR3 sequence (DNA): TGCGCCAGCAGCCAAGGGCTAGCGGGAGGAAAGGCCCAGTACTTC. Residues: CASSQGLAGGKAQYF.

This clonotype was seen a few times. This CDR3 reads CASSYSTGRRNTEAFF. In nucleotides, the CDR3 is TGTGCCAGCAGTTACTCGACTGGTCGACGGAACACTGAAGCTTTCTTT. The rearrangement links TRBV6-5 to TRBJ1-1; the D is unclear. The CDR3 runs 16 residues. V dropped 0 bases and J dropped 1 base, with 12 bases sitting between them. The germline V gene encodes CDR1 MNHEY and CDR2 SVGAGI.

The CDR3 DNA follows: TGTGCCAGCAGTTTAAATCCCGCTGGGGTTCAGGAGACCCAGTACTTC. Amino acids: CASSLNPAGVQETQYF. V gene TRBV12-3 or TRBV12-4 combines with J gene TRBJ2-5; D gene uncertain. CDR3 length equals 16 residues. Trimming cost V 2 bases and J 5 bases, with 18 bases left between them.

The chain has TRBV20-1 and TRBJ1-2, with a possible D match to TRBD1 (5 bases). Germline V CDR1 and CDR2: DFQATT, SNEGSKA (reference sequence). This CDR3 is built from 13 residues. Trimming cost V 6 bases and J 4 bases, with 15 bases left between them. In DNA, the CDR3 is TGCAGTGCCACGGAAACGGGGCGCTATGGCTACACCTTC. Translation: CSATETGRYGYTF.

The chain is built from TRBV7-2 and TRBJ1-4, with 7 bases identical to TRBD1. The J segment lost 6 bases and the V segment lost 5 bases, leaving 9 bases of the junction unmatched. The CDR3 spans 15 residues. Germline values: CDR1 SGHTA, CDR2 FQGNSA. The DNA for the CDR3 is TGTGCCAGCAGCGTATTCCGGGACAGCTATGAAAAACTGTTTTTT. This encodes CASSVFRDSYEKLFF.

This clonotype has a handful of counts. In DNA form, the CDR3 reads TGTGCCAGCAGCTTGCGCAGGGAAACATACGAGCAGTACTTC. Translation: CASSLRRETYEQYF. V usage is TRBV5-6 and J usage is TRBJ2-7; possibly TRBD1 for D (5 bases). Germline assignment: CDR1 SGHDT and CDR2 YYEEEE. The CDR3 loop spans 14 amino acids. Trimming took 1 base from V and 4 from J, leaving 12 bases between them.

V usage is TRBV12-3 or TRBV12-4 and J usage is TRBJ1-5; D remains ambiguous. The CDR3 is made up of 13 amino acids. V was shortened by 4 bases and J by 5 bases, with 9 bases between the two germline ends. This CDR3 is CASSSVEDQPQHF. The DNA for the CDR3 is TGTGCCAGCAGTTCGGTGGAGGATCAGCCCCAGCATTTT.

There are a few counts of this clonotype. The rearrangement uses TRBV6-1 and TRBJ2-1; 8 bases are shared with TRBD1. Germline trimming cut 5 bases from V and 5 bases from J; bases unmatched to any gene: 11. The germline CDR1 and CDR2 sequences are MNHNS and SASEGT. This CDR3 contains 16 residues. The CDR3, as DNA: TGTGCCAGCAGTCTAGGAGCAGGGGGCAGGGACAATGAGCAGTTCTTC. Translating it yields CASSLGAGGRDNEQFF.

The genes are TRBV27 and TRBJ1-6; weak D call: TRBD1 (5 bases). The V end lost 3 bases, the J end lost 9 bases, and 15 bases lay between the germline ends. The CDR3 runs to 15 residues. Germline V lookup: CDR1 MNHEY, CDR2 SMNVEV (reference sequence). Written as DNA, the CDR3 is TGTGCCAGCAGTTTTAAGTCGGACATCACTTCACCCCTCCACTTT. Translated, it gives CASSFKSDITSPLHF.

In this sample, this clonotype turned up a few times. The rearrangement joins TRBV7-3 to TRBJ2-2; possible D gene TRBD2, 5 bases. The CDR3 is made up of 14 amino acids. The germline CDR1 and CDR2 sequences are SGHTA and FQGTGA. V was trimmed by 2 bases and J by 5 bases, leaving 9 bases between them. Written as DNA, the CDR3 is TGTGCCAGCAGCTTAGCCTCGGGGACCGGGGAGCTGTTTTTT. Its protein product is CASSLASGTGELFF. The whole variable domain, filled in from reference TRBV7-3 and TRBJ2-2, reads GAGVSQTPSNKVTEKGKYVELRCDPISGHTALYWYRQSLGQGPEFLIYFQGTGAADDSGLPNDRFFAVRPEGSVSTLKIQRTERGDSAVYLCASSLASGTGELFFGEGSRLTVL.

V gene TRBV5-1 combines with J gene TRBJ1-1; D is uncertain. Trimming removed 4 bases at V and 0 bases at J, with 10 bases between. Germline lookup yields CDR1 SGHRS and CDR2 YFSETQ. This CDR3 region has 14 residues. In nucleotides, the CDR3 is TGCGCCAGCAGCCGCGGGGAGATGAACACTGAAGCTTTCTTT. This gives the protein CASSRGEMNTEAFF.

The rearrangement joins TRBV4-3 to TRBJ1-2; D is undetermined. From germline, CDR1 is LGHNA and CDR2 YSLEER. CDR3 length: 15 amino acids. Trimming took 0 bases from V and 4 from J, leaving 12 bases between them. The CDR3 sequence is CASSQDSGNSYGYTF. The DNA for the CDR3 is TGCGCCAGCAGCCAAGATTCGGGGAACAGCTATGGCTACACCTTC.